This passage covers 25 T cell receptor beta chains from one sample sequenced in a study of T cells in localized non-small cell lung cancer. Method: immunoSEQ multiplex PCR; TCRdb's copy keeps in-frame clones and lacks some. The repertoire holds 26,000 or so clones, with approximately 86% as singletons. Here the sequenced sample was peripheral blood, taken before any cancer treatment. All receptors derive from an older female donor with stage I lung adenocarcinoma.

The chain links TRBV15 to TRBJ1-1, with TRBD1 matching over 7 bases. CDR1 and CDR2 from the germline V gene are LNHNV and YYDKDF (reference sequence). The V gene end was trimmed by 5 bases and the J gene end by 7 bases; junction bases not matched to a gene: 4. The CDR3 consists of 12 residues. The CDR3 is CATSPTGVEAFF. CDR3 DNA: TGTGCCACCAGCCCTACAGGGGTTGAAGCTTTCTTT. The whole variable domain, filled in from reference TRBV15 and TRBJ1-1, reads DAMVIQNPRYQVTQFGKPVTLSCSQTLNHNVMYWYQQKSSQAPKLLFHYYDKDFNNEADTPDNFQSRRPNTSFCFLDIRSPGLGDTAMYLCATSPTGVEAFFGQGTRLTVV.

This chain links TRBV7-8 with TRBJ2-1, with 8 bases lining up with TRBD1. J lost 6 bases, V lost 5 bases, and 9 bases had no gene match. CDR3 length equals 15 residues. Germline lookup yields CDR1 SGHVS and CDR2 FQNEAQ. The chain's CDR3 is CASSAPGGWANEQFF. DNA of the CDR3: TGTGCCAGCAGCGCCCCAGGGGGCTGGGCCAATGAGCAGTTCTTC.

The gene calls are TRBV5-1 and TRBJ1-5; D perhaps matches TRBD1 (5 bases). This CDR3 has 15 amino acids. The germline gives CDR1 SGHRS, CDR2 YFSETQ. V lost 4 bases to trimming and J lost 1 base, with 12 bases between them. This CDR3 reads CASSPGLLSNQPQHF. DNA for the CDR3: TGCGCCAGCAGCCCGGGGCTGCTGAGCAATCAGCCCCAGCATTTT.

The CDR3 DNA sequence: TGTGCTAGTGGACGTGGACAGGGGAACACCGGGGAGCTGTTTTTT. Translation: CASGRGQGNTGELFF. The gene calls are TRBV12-5 and TRBJ2-2, with 8 bases identical to TRBD1. The CDR3 has 15 amino acids. V lost 6 bases to trimming and J lost 1 base; unmatched junction nucleotides: 4. CDR1 and CDR2 from the germline V gene are LGHNT and FRNRAP.

The chain uses TRBV2 and TRBJ1-2; TRBD1 might be the D (5 bases). Germline CDR1 reads SNHLY; CDR2 reads FYNNEI. The CDR3 spans 15 residues. With 6 bases removed from V and 2 bases from J, the gap between germline ends came to 16 bases. Here the CDR3 reads CASRAEMGLNYGYTF. For the CDR3, the DNA is TGTGCCAGCAGAGCCGAGATGGGACTGAACTATGGCTACACCTTC.

This chain joins TRBV5-1 and TRBJ1-1; no clear D gene. The ends were cut back, 0 bases at V and 8 bases at J, with 11 bases in the middle. The CDR3 consists of 13 residues. Looked up from germline, CDR1 is SGHRS and CDR2 is YFSETQ. In DNA, the CDR3 is TGCGCCAGCAGCTTGGTTCTTCAGGAAGAAGCTTTCTTT. Translation gives CASSLVLQEEAFF.

The chain carries TRBV30 and TRBJ1-5; D is uncertain. This CDR3 is built from 13 residues. Trimming took off 5 bases at V and 2 bases at J, with 10 bases between the two ends. CDR1 GTSNPN and CDR2 SVGIG come from the germline V gene (reference sequence). CDR3 DNA sequence: TGTGCCTGGCAAGACGGGGGCAATCAGCCCCAGCATTTT. Encoded protein: CAWQDGGNQPQHF.

The V call is TRBV19, the J call TRBJ1-5; TRBD1 is a possible D gene (5 bases). Trimming took 3 bases from V and 1 from J, leaving 16 bases between them. The CDR3 length is 17 residues. Germline lookup yields CDR1 LNHDA and CDR2 SQIVND (reference sequence). CDR3 loop: CASSIEEGLRSNQPQHF. DNA of the CDR3: TGTGCCAGTAGTATTGAGGAGGGACTGAGGAGCAATCAGCCCCAGCATTTT. Based on the CDR3 plus reference TRBV19 and TRBJ1-5, the full variable domain is DGGITQSPKYLFRKEGQNVTLSCEQNLNHDAMYWYRQDPGQGLRLIYYSQIVNDFQKGDIAEGYSVSREKKESFPLTVTSAQKNPTAFYLCASSIEEGLRSNQPQHFGDGTRLSIL.

This clone showed up just once. This chain joins TRBV5-1 and TRBJ1-1; 7 nucleotides align to TRBD1. V dropped 0 bases and J dropped 7; count of bases not matched to a gene: 3. The germline CDR1 and CDR2 sequences are SGHRS and YFSETQ. The length of the CDR3 is 13 residues. In DNA, the CDR3 is TGCGCCAGCAGCTTGGGGGGGACAGATGAAGCTTTCTTT. This encodes CASSLGGTDEAFF.

This clone is a singleton in its sample. This sequence joins TRBV19 and TRBJ2-3; the match to TRBD1 covers 7 bases. The germline V gene has CDR1 LNHDA and CDR2 SQIVND (reference sequence). V shed 8 bases and J 11 bases; nucleotides not matched to a gene: 22. The CDR3 covers 16 residues. Written as DNA, the CDR3 is TGTGCCAGTCGTAACCCCCGAGGGCAGGGGGTTATAATGCAGTATTTT. This encodes CASRNPRGQGVIMQYF.

The genes are TRBV27 and TRBJ2-7; 9 bases map to TRBD1. Trimming at V came to 0 bases and at J to 5 bases, leaving 8 bases not matched to a gene. Germline CDR1 MNHEY, CDR2 SMNVEV (reference sequence). CDR3 length: 16 residues. DNA of the CDR3: TGTGCCAGCAGTTTATCAGGGGACAGGGCAAGACACGAGCAGTACTTC. It codes for CASSLSGDRARHEQYF.

The chain employs TRBV30 and TRBJ1-3; D gene ambiguous. V gave up 3 bases and J gave up 3 bases, with 9 bases separating them. Per the germline V gene, CDR1 is GTSNPN and CDR2 is SVGIG (reference sequence). The length of the CDR3 is 13 residues. CDR3 loop: CAWSGFNGNTIYF. DNA of the CDR3: TGTGCCTGGAGCGGATTTAATGGAAACACCATATATTTT.

V and J are TRBV29-1 and TRBJ2-5; no reliable D call. Germline V gives CDR1 SQVTM, CDR2 ANQGSEA. The CDR3 is 13 amino acids. The V gene lost 0 bases and the J gene lost 5 bases, with 10 bases spanning the gap. The CDR3 sequence is CSVEEWEKETQYF. CDR3 sequence (DNA): TGCAGCGTTGAAGAATGGGAAAAGGAGACCCAGTACTTC. Based on the CDR3 plus reference TRBV29-1 and TRBJ2-5, the full variable domain is SAVISQKPSRDICQRGTSLTIQCQVDSQVTMMFWYRQQPGQSLTLIATANQGSEATYESGFVIDKFPISRPNLTFSTLTVSNMSPEDSSIYLCSVEEWEKETQYFGPGTRLLVL.

The CDR3 nucleotides are TGTGCCTGGAGTGTAGGGCGGGACAGGGGGTTCCCTGGGAATCAGCCCCAGCATTTT. Residues: CAWSVGRDRGFPGNQPQHF. The V gene is TRBV30, the J gene TRBJ1-5, with TRBD1 matching over 11 bases. The germline V gene has CDR1 GTSNPN and CDR2 SVGIG (reference sequence). V lost 0 bases to trimming and J lost 4 bases; unmatched junction nucleotides: 14. The CDR3 covers 19 residues.

The rearrangement links TRBV6-1 to TRBJ2-4; tentative D call: TRBD2 (5 bases). Trimming took off 5 bases at V and 1 base at J, with 12 bases between the two ends. CDR1 MNHNS and CDR2 SASEGT come from the germline V gene. The CDR3 is 15 amino acids. In DNA, the CDR3 is TGTGCCAGCAGTTCGGACCGCGGGGCCAAAAACATTCAGTACTTC. It yields the protein CASSSDRGAKNIQYF.

The chain joins TRBV9 to TRBJ2-1; 7 bases agree with TRBD2. The CDR3 consists of 15 residues. The V gene end was trimmed by 1 base and the J gene end by 2 bases; junction bases not matched to a gene: 3. CDR1 is SGDLS, CDR2 YYNGEE, per germline. The CDR3 loop is CASSVSGAAYNEQFF. The DNA for the CDR3 is TGTGCCAGCAGCGTAAGCGGGGCGGCCTACAATGAGCAGTTCTTC.

This chain joins TRBV6-4 and TRBJ2-3, with TRBD2 matching over 8 bases. Germline CDR1 MRHNA, CDR2 SNTAGT. With V trimmed by 0 bases and J by 6 bases, 11 bases remained unmatched. This CDR3 spans 17 amino acids. The CDR3 here is CASSDSMRFGGADTQYF. The DNA of the CDR3 is TGTGCCAGCAGTGACTCGATGAGATTCGGGGGGGCGGATACGCAGTATTTT.

This clone was observed a single time. The chain recombines TRBV19 with TRBJ2-2; 8 bases align to TRBD1. V dropped 5 bases and J dropped 1; count of bases not matched to a gene: 3. Germline-derived CDR1 and CDR2 are LNHDA and SQIVND (reference sequence). The CDR3 length is 15 residues. CDR3 bases: TGTGCCAGTAGTCAGGGGGCAGGGAACACCGGGGAGCTGTTTTTT. It encodes CASSQGAGNTGELFF.

V usage is TRBV5-4 and J usage is TRBJ2-3; 12 nucleotides match TRBD2. The germline CDR1 and CDR2 sequences are SGHNT and YYREEE (reference sequence). This CDR3 spans 16 amino acids. V lost 4 bases, J lost 7 bases, and 10 bases stayed unmatched. DNA of the CDR3: TGTGCCAGCAGCGCGTTCCTAGCGGGAGGGGAAAATACGCAGTATTTT. It specifies CASSAFLAGGENTQYF.

This chain joins TRBV6-1 and TRBJ2-7; no reliable D call. Germline loops: CDR1 MNHNS, CDR2 SASEGT. Deletions cut 7 bases from V and 3 bases from J, with 13 bases between. The length of the CDR3 is 13 residues. CDR3 sequence reads: CASIGSSFYEQYF. The CDR3 nucleotides are TGTGCCAGCATTGGCAGCAGCTTCTACGAGCAGTACTTC.

The chain links TRBV11-3 to TRBJ2-7; 13 bases agree with TRBD2. After removal of 5 bases from V and 4 bases from J, the junction contained 5 bases not matched to a gene. Germline V gene lookup returns CDR1 SGHNT and CDR2 YENEEA. CDR3 length: 15 residues. CDR3 region: CASSTGTSGIYEQYF. CDR3 bases: TGTGCCAGCAGCACCGGGACTAGCGGGATTTACGAGCAGTACTTC.

The V call is TRBV5-1, the J call TRBJ2-1; 10 nucleotides align to TRBD1. The germline CDR1 and CDR2 sequences are SGHRS and YFSETQ. J was trimmed by 8 bases and V by 3 bases; bases with no gene match: 8. CDR3 length: 15 residues. CDR3 amino acids: CASSSGQGTWDEQFF. The CDR3 region has the DNA TGCGCCAGCAGCTCGGGACAGGGGACTTGGGATGAGCAGTTCTTC.

The chain recombines TRBV6-5 with TRBJ1-1; no firm D call. V gave up 7 bases and J gave up 0 bases, with 15 bases separating them. Looked up from germline, CDR1 is MNHEY and CDR2 is SVGAGI. The CDR3 totals 15 residues. CDR3 sequence: CASTYGQIMNTEAFF. Here the CDR3 DNA reads TGTGCCAGCACCTACGGGCAGATTATGAACACTGAAGCTTTCTTT.

The rearrangement uses TRBV6-6 and TRBJ1-1, with 7 bases fitting TRBD1. Germline CDR1 is MNHNY and CDR2 is SVGAGI (reference sequence). The CDR3 is made up of 12 amino acids. Unmatched junction bases numbered 3, after V lost 8 bases and J lost 3 bases. CDR3 region: CASLGQYTEAFF. Written as DNA, the CDR3 is TGTGCCAGCTTGGGACAGTACACTGAAGCTTTCTTT.

In this sample, this clone turned up a few times. CDR3 region: CASSLAGQGVNTEAFF. The CDR3 DNA reads TGTGCCAGCAGCTTGGCGGGACAGGGGGTGAACACTGAAGCTTTCTTT. The chain is built from TRBV5-4 and TRBJ1-1, with 11 bases lining up with TRBD1. Looked up from germline, CDR1 is SGHNT and CDR2 is YYREEE (reference sequence). The CDR3 has 16 amino acids. Trimming at V came to 0 bases and at J to 0 bases, leaving 1 base not matched to a gene.